These T cell receptor beta chains were read from a single sample in a study of cytomegalovirus exposure and HLA in healthy donors. Assay used: immunoSEQ multiplex PCR; TCRdb lists only in-frame clones, some missing. Of 150,000 to 200,000 clones in the sample, about 70% were seen once. Sequences were obtained from PBMCs. The receptor set was obtained from a male donor in good health and CMV-seronegative. The conserved cysteine and the conserved F or W are not part of the CDR3 here.

V | CDR3
TRBV28 | ASSSRDSYEQY
TRBV6-5 | ASSRQGKSGYT
TRBV5-4 | ASSLAEGGGVLGEQF
TRBV2 | ASSGTSGGYSYEQY
TRBV9 | ASSVTGFSTGELF
TRBV15 | ATSRGSTGKQPQH
TRBV10-3 | AISVENNYGYT
TRBV9 | ASSVEGQGVNTIY
TRBV7-2 | ASSLVASGRAQGEQF
TRBV5-4 | ASSLAGAGGAFEAF
TRBV7-6 | ASSLRQAYQETQY
TRBV4-3 | ASSPAPGTGGKYGYT
TRBV2 | ASSGDRGEQY
TRBV18 | ASSPLAGDAQY
TRBV5-6 | ASSSGTGLVSTDTQY
TRBV18 | ASSDQEAGGSYEQY
TRBV4-3 | ASSQDALGEPEAF
TRBV7-2 | ASSLGFGGSTDTQY
TRBV6-5 | ASSRTGTAYGYT
TRBV30 | AWDLQGSHEQY
TRBV7-2 | ASRPGGRDTGELF
TRBV5-6 | ASSLQGGEQF
TRBV4-3 | ASSQSTDRAYGRNTIY
TRBV7-9 | ASSSGGSGNIQY
TRBV7-6 | ASSLGGGPGNTIY
TRBV27 | ASRTGSSSYEQY
TRBV28 | ASSPPGGYQPQH
TRBV30 | AWSRGGNNEKLF
TRBV4-3 | ASSQDREGSYNEQF
TRBV11-3 | ASSFTGETQY
TRBV5-1 | ASSLGLAESTDTQY
TRBV6-4 | ASSASGTGRYEQY
TRBV7-2 | ASSPKSLTDTQY
TRBV7-3 | ASSSQGGAGNEQF
TRBV9 | ASSVDGLAGENEQF
TRBV18 | ASSGSTASGRKNTEAF
TRBV29-1 | SVEPGAGTQY
TRBV6-6 | ASSPDTQPQH
TRBV9 | ASSPRLAVETQY
TRBV11-2 | ASSLDFGTGYTEAF
TRBV7-6 | ASSTDRGQNEQF